Following are 2 T cell receptor beta chains from one sample sequenced in a study of blood T cell repertoires in COVID-19. Profiled with immunoSEQ multiplex PCR; TCRdb holds only in-frame clones, not every one. The data show about 310,000 clones, approximately 89% seen once. Material for sequencing was PBMCs or T cells enriched from blood (not recorded which). The receptors derive from a woman aged 40 to 50 who had recovered from COVID-19.

The genes are TRBV7-3 and TRBJ2-7; D is unresolved. The CDR3 length is 14 residues. Deletions cut 3 bases from V and 4 bases from J, with 13 bases between. Germline values: CDR1 SGHTA, CDR2 FQGTGA. For the CDR3, the DNA is TGTGCCAGCAGCTTTGAACCCGGTCGGTACGAGCAGTACTTC. Protein: CASSFEPGRYEQYF.

V usage is TRBV25-1 and J usage is TRBJ1-2; no clear D. Germline CDR1 MGHDK, CDR2 SYGVNS. This CDR3 is built from 14 residues. V lost 2 bases and J 9 bases, leaving 16 bases between the germline ends. The chain's CDR3 is CASSELGGARSYTF. The DNA of the CDR3 is TGTGCCAGCAGTGAACTTGGCGGTGCCCGAAGCTACACCTTC.